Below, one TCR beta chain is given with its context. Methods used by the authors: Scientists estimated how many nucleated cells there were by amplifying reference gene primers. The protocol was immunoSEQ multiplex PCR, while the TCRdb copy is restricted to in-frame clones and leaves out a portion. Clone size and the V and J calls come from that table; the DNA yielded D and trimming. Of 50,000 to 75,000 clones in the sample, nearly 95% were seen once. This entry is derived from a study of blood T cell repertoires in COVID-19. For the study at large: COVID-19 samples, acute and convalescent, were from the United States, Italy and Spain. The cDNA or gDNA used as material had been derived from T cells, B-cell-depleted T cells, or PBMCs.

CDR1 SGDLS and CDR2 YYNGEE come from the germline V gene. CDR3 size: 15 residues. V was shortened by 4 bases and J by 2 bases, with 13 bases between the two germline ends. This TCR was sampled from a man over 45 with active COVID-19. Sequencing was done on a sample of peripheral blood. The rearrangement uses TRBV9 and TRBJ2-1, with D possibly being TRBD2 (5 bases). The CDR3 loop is CASSPRERTYNEQFF. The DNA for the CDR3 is TGTGCCAGCAGCCCGAGGGAGCGGACCTACAATGAGCAGTTCTTC. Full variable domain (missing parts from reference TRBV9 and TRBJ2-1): DSGVTQTPKHLITATGQRVTLRCSPRSGDLSVYWYQQSLDQGLQFLIQYYNGEERAKGNILERFSAQQFPDLHSELNLSSLELGDSALYFCASSPRERTYNEQFFGPGTRLTVL.